This T cell receptor beta chain was captured in a study of cytomegalovirus exposure and HLA in healthy donors (dated by TCRdb to 2016 to 2017). With respect to the entire study: According to an earlier analysis of 587 of the donors, about 180 million T cells yielded some 110 million unique TCR beta sequences and roughly 280 Gb of sequence data. Of the approximately 400 genotyped donors, 75% to 85% were placed in the genetic ancestry cluster associated with self-reported Caucasian donors. A later genetic analysis took genome-wide SNP genotypes for about 55% of the roughly 670 donors and used that subset as a discovery cohort. All discovery cohort repertoires had been generated using a single sequencing platform. Donor age, sex, ethnicity and CMV serostatus were compiled together with the repertoire data. The T cell repertoires of 666 subjects were profiled by immunosequencing and related to cytomegalovirus serostatus. In addition to the first cohort of 666 subjects, a separate validation cohort of some 120 different subjects was used. Across 300 to 500 genotyped donors of the cohort, an average of 235,054 unique TCR beta nucleotide sequences per donor were sequenced, and around 19% of those sequences were non-productive. The number of typed donors differed by locus: 629-630 for A, B, C, DRB1 and DQB1; approximately 530 for DQA1; 606 for DPA1; and some 430 for DPB1. An early release that covered some 630 HLA-typed donors contained around 300 gigabases of sequencing data and approximately 85 million unique TCR sequences. A later analysis re-examined previously published TCR beta repertoires from hundreds of donors and added high-resolution HLA genotyping to investigate patterns of TCR occurrence. An earlier analysis of several hundred of the donors applied high-throughput TCR beta sequencing to assess whether each TCR beta V gene segment acted as functional or pseudogenic. To predict cytomegalovirus infection status, the study brought together high-throughput TCR immunosequencing, statistical association of individual TCRs with disease status, and machine learning. A few DR-DQ haplotypes were handled as single units for association and clustering because linkage in the cohort was strong. Rather than drawing on any new phenotypic data, the later analysis identified candidate immune exposures from TCR beta sequences and the way those sequences occurred across donors. Class I and class II HLA loci were covered by the typing at four-digit resolution. The study aimed to test whether cataloging public T cell receptors could reveal signatures of past pathogen exposure. General findings and caveats noted by the study authors: A later analysis found that HLA-associated TCR beta chains were more clonally expanded and had lower generation probabilities than equally common non-associated chains. HLA typing was unavailable for some donors at each locus, so association tests used only the typed subset. Only TCR beta chains were sequenced in this cohort, and the absence of alpha or paired-chain data limited detectable features. A later analysis found that most CMV-associated TCR beta chains appeared HLA-restricted, with HLA associations seemingly driven largely by CMV exposure. When HLA alleles, especially DR and DQ, strongly co-occurred, attributing TCR associations to individual alleles was difficult. The presence/absence analyses assumed that sequencing depth was roughly uniform across donors, and that assumption may not be true. Because counts were too low, fewer than 20 rarely observed V segments, including chromosome 9 orphons, were excluded from the earlier analysis of about 500 of the donors. While some public TCRs were present in many individuals, most TCR sequences turned up only very rarely across donors. The classifier was reported to diagnose cytomegalovirus status with high specificity and sensitivity in both the original and validation cohorts. CMV serostatus was the only immune exposure information available for the cohort. A later genetic analysis reported fewer N-insertions in productive TCRs among donors in an Asian-associated ancestry cluster than the approximately 670-donor mean. An association between a missense DCLRE1C variant and V-gene and J-gene trimming of TCR beta chains was found in a later genetic analysis and replicated in an independent cohort. Several of the top co-occurrence clusters appeared to be linked to parvovirus B19, influenza, CMV and Epstein-Barr virus, according to a later analysis. The study gave a list of 150 to 200 TCR beta chains associated with cytomegalovirus. A further reported finding was that TCR beta sequences accurately predicted the HLA-A and HLA-B alleles for most subjects in the first cohort. Specific HLA alleles were associated with over 15,000 TCR beta sequences at a false discovery rate of 0.05 in a later analysis. A cluster of highly shared sequence variants was judged likely to be a technical artifact of the sequencing pipeline. Correlated functional status among segregating V segments might reflect linkage disequilibrium, but an unknown experimental factor could not be ruled out. In a later analysis, the rate of TCR association differed among HLA loci, with DRB1 alleles having the most associated TCRs and HLA-C alleles having the fewest. Three of the identified cytomegalovirus-associated TCR beta chains were confirmed in vitro to be specific for cytomegalovirus antigens. The authors suggested that the approach could potentially be generalized to other disease states and immunological phenotypes. In an earlier analysis of some 540 of the donors, most TCR beta V segments appeared in productive rearrangements about 87% or about 30% of the time, broadly matching IMGT annotations. Because the 87-base-pair reads could not distinguish some IMGT-functional V segments, including TRBV6-2 and TRBV6-3, those segments were excluded.

Libraries were constructed by the immunoSEQ multiplex PCR assay. The multiplex PCR relied on a mix of 60 forward primers for TCR Vbeta segments and 13 reverse primers for TCR Jbeta segments. A multiplex PCR assay on genomic DNA amplified the CDR3 region of rearranged TCR beta genes. The Illumina HiSeq System was used to sequence the amplified TCR beta libraries as 87-base-pair reads. As for how the authors treated the data: A later analysis tallied roughly 78 million unique TCR beta chains across the 650 to 750 repertoires, and approximately 9.9 million of those chains were shared by two or more donors. Raw reads were error-corrected and collapsed into unique sequences by a nearest-neighbor algorithm in which closely related sequences were merged to remove PCR and sequencing errors. To assign V, D and J gene segments, CDR3 sequences were aligned to IMGT reference sequences. Each retained sequence needed at least a six-nucleotide match to both a V gene segment and a J gene segment. A rearrangement was called productive if the CDR3 had no stop codons and remained in frame with V and J, and every other rearrangement was called non-productive. Following IMGT convention, CDR3 was defined as the stretch from the second conserved V-encoded cysteine to the conserved J-encoded phenylalanine. In an earlier analysis of more than 550 of the donors, sequences lacking an unambiguous match to a single V gene segment were excluded. In an earlier analysis of approximately 500 of the donors, a V segment was called functional when productive rearrangements were above 56.7%, and segregating when the standard deviation between donors exceeded 5%. A statistical classification framework was built for diagnosing cytomegalovirus status from the catalog of TCR beta chain sequences. A later analysis assigned V and J genes by comparing TCR nucleotide sequences with IMGT/GENE-DB human TR gene sequences. The TCRdist pipeline was used in a later analysis to assign CDR3 sequences and most-parsimonious VDJ recombination scenarios. In a later analysis, every TCR beta chain was defined by the combination of its CDR3 amino acid sequence and its V-gene family, and reads without a unique V-gene family were dropped. A later analysis removed nearly 600 highly shared, low-generation-probability nucleotide sequences to deal with suspected cross-contamination and a sequencing artifact. For each public chain, a later analysis derived a clonal expansion index from normalized ranks of inferred template counts within each repertoire. In a later analysis, generation probabilities were computed using a VDJ recombination model fitted to out-of-frame rearrangements, and the results were checked against IGoR. In a later analysis, hypergeometric tests were used to score TCR-TCR, TCR-HLA and TCR-CMV co-occurrence, with a repertoire-size bias correction applied to TCR pairs. False discovery rates were estimated in a later analysis by permuting HLA or CMV assignments 20 times. In a later analysis, co-occurring TCRs were grouped using DBSCAN, and TCRdist sequence similarity was added for clustering within HLA-allele-positive subsets. Co-occurrence clustering excluded repertoires with fewer than 30,000 or more than 120,000 public chains, plus five with anomalous nucleotide sharing. Drawn from immuneACCESS, this table holds only the in-frame rearrangements with V and J called that TCRdb kept. Clones are partly lost; checked studies trace under half to an unresolved V gene and leave the rest unexplained. That table gives V, J and clone size, and the DNA gave D and trimming. This sample lists about 170,000 clones; approximately 59% were detected once. Just under 3% of the sample is taken by the ten largest.

CDR1 and CDR2 are read off the germline V gene as SNHLY and FYNNEI. The CDR3, cysteine through phenylalanine, is 16 amino acids long. The entry retains the CDR3 DNA only, 48 bases that are in frame from base 1. Clipping removes 8 bases from V and 8 bases from J, with 16 as the unmatched junction base count. This clone came up once. Its antigen is unknown. The sample holds no much larger clone one base away, and base qualities are not on file. In total, around 600 healthy bone marrow donors made up the cohort. At the time of sampling, all cohort members were nominally healthy, though unrecorded immune exposures were likely present. The donor tested CMV seronegative and was one of the 352 seronegative cohort members. Each donor provided a peripheral blood sample, and peripheral blood mononuclear cells were used for TCR beta sequencing. The Qiagen DNeasy Blood Extraction Kit was used to extract genomic DNA from the blood cell samples.

The chain links TRBV2 with TRBJ2-1, with 9 junctional bases fitting TRBD2. The receptor's source is a man aged 35 to 55 in good health and CMV-seronegative. Sequenced sample: PBMCs. The CDR3 reads as follows: CASSPGGAGGPHEQFF. The sequenced DNA is TGTGCCAGCTCCCCCGGTGGGGCGGGAGGGCCCCATGAGCAGTTCTTC.